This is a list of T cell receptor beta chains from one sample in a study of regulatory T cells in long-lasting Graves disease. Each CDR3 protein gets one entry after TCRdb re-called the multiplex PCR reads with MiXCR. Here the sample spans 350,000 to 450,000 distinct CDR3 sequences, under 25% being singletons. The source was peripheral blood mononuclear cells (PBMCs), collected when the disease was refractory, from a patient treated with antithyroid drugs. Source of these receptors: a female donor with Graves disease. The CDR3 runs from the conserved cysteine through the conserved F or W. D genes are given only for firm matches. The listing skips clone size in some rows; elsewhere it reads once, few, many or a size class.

cdr3_nt: TGCAGCTCCCACGAGGGAGGTTTAACTGAAGCTTTCTTT; cdr3_aa: CSSHEGGLTEAFF; j_call: TRBJ1-1; d_call: NA; v_call: TRBV29-1; clone_size: few
cdr3_nt: TGTGCCAGCATGAGGGACACCCTCACTGAAGCTTTCTTT; cdr3_aa: CASMRDTLTEAFF; j_call: TRBJ1-1; d_call: NA; v_call: TRBV6-2/TRBV6-3; clone_size: few
cdr3_nt: TGTGCCAGCAGCTTAGTATGGCAGGGGACACACGAGCAGTACTTC; cdr3_aa: CASSLVWQGTHEQYF; j_call: TRBJ2-7; d_call: NA; v_call: TRBV7-2; clone_size: NA
cdr3_nt: TGTGCCAGCAGTTTAGCGGGACAGGCTCGCTCTGGGGCCAACGTCCTGACTTTC; cdr3_aa: CASSLAGQARSGANVLTF; j_call: TRBJ2-6; d_call: TRBD1; v_call: TRBV12-3/TRBV12-4; clone_size: few
cdr3_nt: TGTGCCAGCAGTTACTCTTCTGGACTAAGTCACGAGCAGTACTTC; cdr3_aa: CASSYSSGLSHEQYF; j_call: TRBJ2-7; d_call: NA; v_call: TRBV6-2/TRBV6-3; clone_size: few
cdr3_nt: TGTGCCTGGAGTGTAGTGGGAAGGGACAATGAGCAGTTCTTC; cdr3_aa: CAWSVVGRDNEQFF; j_call: TRBJ2-1; d_call: NA; v_call: TRBV30; clone_size: few
cdr3_nt: TGTGCCAGCAGCCGACCAATAGGGGGGTCAGCGCAGTATTTT; cdr3_aa: CASSRPIGGSAQYF; j_call: TRBJ2-3; d_call: NA; v_call: TRBV5-6; clone_size: NA
cdr3_nt: TGTGCCAGCAGTCCAAACAGGGGGCTTGAAAAACTGTTTTTT; cdr3_aa: CASSPNRGLEKLFF; j_call: TRBJ1-4; d_call: TRBD1; v_call: TRBV28; clone_size: many
cdr3_nt: TGTGCCAGCAGCTTAGTTGCAGGGGATAATTCACCCCTCCACTTT; cdr3_aa: CASSLVAGDNSPLHF; j_call: TRBJ1-6; d_call: NA; v_call: TRBV7-9; clone_size: NA
cdr3_nt: TGCGCCAGCAGCCAAGATGGGACAGGGTTTCAGCCCCAGCATTTT; cdr3_aa: CASSQDGTGFQPQHF; j_call: TRBJ1-5; d_call: TRBD1; v_call: TRBV4-3; clone_size: NA
cdr3_nt: TGTGCCTGGACCTCGAGCTCTGGAAACACCATATATTTT; cdr3_aa: CAWTSSSGNTIYF; j_call: TRBJ1-3; d_call: NA; v_call: TRBV30; clone_size: NA
cdr3_nt: TGCAGTGCAAGGGGGGGTGCTGCCGGCTACACCTTC; cdr3_aa: CSARGGAAGYTF; j_call: TRBJ1-2; d_call: NA; v_call: TRBV20-1; clone_size: NA
cdr3_nt: TGTGCCATCAGTCGCTCCGGGTCTAGCTCCTACGAGCAGTACTTC; cdr3_aa: CAISRSGSSSYEQYF; j_call: TRBJ2-7; d_call: NA; v_call: TRBV10-3; clone_size: NA
cdr3_nt: TGTGCTAGTGGCGGAGGGCTTGGCACCGGGGAGCTGTTTTTT; cdr3_aa: CASGGGLGTGELFF; j_call: TRBJ2-2; d_call: NA; v_call: TRBV12-5; clone_size: NA
cdr3_nt: TGTGCCAGTAGCTCGGGACAGGGCGGTTATCAGCCCCAGCATTTT; cdr3_aa: CASSSGQGGYQPQHF; j_call: TRBJ1-5; d_call: TRBD1; v_call: TRBV19; clone_size: NA
cdr3_nt: TGTGCCAGCAGTCGCTCGGCCGGGGGAACGAGGCGTTCACCCCTCCACTTT; cdr3_aa: CASSRSAGGTRRSPLHF; j_call: TRBJ1-6; d_call: NA; v_call: TRBV6-1; clone_size: many
cdr3_nt: TGCAGTGCTAGCGGTAACGGGGGATACGAGCAGTACTTC; cdr3_aa: CSASGNGGYEQYF; j_call: TRBJ2-7; d_call: NA; v_call: TRBV20-1; clone_size: many
cdr3_nt: TGTGCCAGCAGCTTAATCAAATATTGGAATGAGCAGTTCTTC; cdr3_aa: CASSLIKYWNEQFF; j_call: TRBJ2-1; d_call: NA; v_call: TRBV11-2; clone_size: NA
cdr3_nt: TGCAGTGCTAGTGGCAGGCCAGGCTACACCTTC; cdr3_aa: CSASGRPGYTF; j_call: TRBJ1-2; d_call: NA; v_call: TRBV20-1; clone_size: NA
cdr3_nt: TGTGCCAGCAGCGTAGGTAGCGGGAGCGCCTACGAGCAGTACTTC; cdr3_aa: CASSVGSGSAYEQYF; j_call: TRBJ2-7; d_call: TRBD2; v_call: TRBV9; clone_size: NA